This record concerns one TCR beta chain sequence. Sequenced by immunoSEQ multiplex PCR; TCRdb stores in-frame clones only, minus some. The data contain about 83,000 clones, more than 90% of them singletons. From germline, CDR1 is SGDLS and CDR2 YYNGEE. V shed 4 bases and J 0 bases; nucleotides not matched to a gene: 8. The CDR3 is made up of 16 amino acids. This entry is derived from a study of T cell changes during pregnancy in multiple sclerosis. The specimen comprised peripheral blood, sampled in the second trimester of pregnancy. The chain uses TRBV9 and TRBJ2-7, with TRBD2 matching 9 bases. This clonotype was obtained from a female donor with multiple sclerosis, enrolled in a pregnancy study. This CDR3 reads CASSPRLAESSYEQYF. In DNA form, the CDR3 reads TGTGCCAGCAGCCCCCGACTAGCGGAGAGCTCCTACGAGCAGTACTTC.